The rows below give T cell receptor beta chains drawn from one sample of a study of T-cell reconstitution after alpha-beta-depleted transplantation in children. TCRdb used MiXCR to reprocess the PCR reads, holding one entry per CDR3 protein. The table includes about 22,000 distinct CDR3 sequences, approximately 10% detected once. Sample: PBMCs from the stem cell graft donor, taken from the stem cell graft. The receptors shown here come from a human donor who donated a stem cell graft to a child with chronic granulomatous disease. CDR3s leave out the opening cysteine and the closing phenylalanine or tryptophan. The D gene is left open where the match is weak.

j_gene: TRBJ2-7
v_gene: TRBV20-1
d_gene: TRBD2
CDR3aa: SASRAGGPNEQY

j_gene: TRBJ2-7
v_gene: TRBV9
d_gene: .
CDR3aa: ASSVDLGDEQY

j_gene: TRBJ2-4
v_gene: TRBV2
d_gene: .
CDR3aa: ASSDPLRKNIQY

j_gene: TRBJ2-1
v_gene: TRBV14
d_gene: TRBD1
CDR3aa: ASSQAGTVLLNEQF

j_gene: TRBJ2-1
v_gene: TRBV20-1
d_gene: .
CDR3aa: SAKPARSSYNEQF

j_gene: TRBJ2-1
v_gene: TRBV29-1
d_gene: TRBD2
CDR3aa: SVGGGSSYNEQF

j_gene: TRBJ2-7
v_gene: TRBV14
d_gene: .
CDR3aa: ASSGKPGSWEQY

j_gene: TRBJ2-7
v_gene: TRBV20-1
d_gene: .
CDR3aa: SARPRSSYEQY

j_gene: TRBJ1-6
v_gene: TRBV27
d_gene: .
CDR3aa: ASREVPGRKNSPLH

j_gene: TRBJ2-5
v_gene: TRBV3-1
d_gene: TRBD1
CDR3aa: ASSQDPWTGWLQETQY

j_gene: TRBJ2-5
v_gene: TRBV7-6
d_gene: TRBD1
CDR3aa: ASSLLDRGQETQY

j_gene: TRBJ2-6
v_gene: TRBV7-2
d_gene: .
CDR3aa: ASSLAGYSGANVLT

j_gene: TRBJ2-6
v_gene: TRBV18
d_gene: TRBD2
CDR3aa: ASSPGQLAGAGANVLT

j_gene: TRBJ1-2
v_gene: TRBV6-5
d_gene: .
CDR3aa: ASSSLTAVYGYT

j_gene: TRBJ1-1
v_gene: TRBV7-9
d_gene: TRBD1
CDR3aa: ASSPPDRAHTEAF

j_gene: TRBJ2-1
v_gene: TRBV24-1
d_gene: TRBD2
CDR3aa: ATSDLGLAGDYNEQF

j_gene: TRBJ2-2
v_gene: TRBV29-1
d_gene: .
CDR3aa: SVGIGPGTGELF

j_gene: TRBJ2-3
v_gene: TRBV6-5
d_gene: .
CDR3aa: ASSSDGTSTDTQY

j_gene: TRBJ1-2
v_gene: TRBV9
d_gene: .
CDR3aa: ASARTDRHYGYT

j_gene: TRBJ2-1
v_gene: TRBV18
d_gene: TRBD1
CDR3aa: ASSPGTGVNYNEQF

j_gene: TRBJ2-7
v_gene: TRBV5-8
d_gene: .
CDR3aa: ASSLAGRIYEQY

j_gene: TRBJ2-3
v_gene: TRBV11-2
d_gene: TRBD2
CDR3aa: ASSLEALRLAEGTDTQY

j_gene: TRBJ1-1
v_gene: TRBV7-9
d_gene: .
CDR3aa: ASSSFGESTEAF

j_gene: TRBJ2-1
v_gene: TRBV7-9
d_gene: TRBD2
CDR3aa: ASSPLERGENNEQF

j_gene: TRBJ2-1
v_gene: TRBV5-1
d_gene: TRBD2
CDR3aa: ASSETSLRIFEQF

j_gene: TRBJ2-1
v_gene: TRBV9
d_gene: TRBD2
CDR3aa: ASSVGLAGPSHEQF

j_gene: TRBJ1-5
v_gene: TRBV7-8
d_gene: .
CDR3aa: ASSLEQKAYSNQPQH

j_gene: TRBJ2-3
v_gene: TRBV20-1
d_gene: TRBD1
CDR3aa: SAREGQGTDTQY

j_gene: TRBJ1-3
v_gene: TRBV4-3
d_gene: .
CDR3aa: ASSQESHSGNTIY

j_gene: TRBJ1-2
v_gene: TRBV4-1
d_gene: .
CDR3aa: ASSHPTVNYGYT

j_gene: TRBJ2-1
v_gene: TRBV7-2
d_gene: TRBD2
CDR3aa: ASSPISSGRSYNEQF

j_gene: TRBJ2-7
v_gene: TRBV4-3
d_gene: .
CDR3aa: ASSQETGLSYEQY

j_gene: TRBJ2-7
v_gene: TRBV5-1
d_gene: .
CDR3aa: ASSPKASWGNEQY

j_gene: TRBJ2-7
v_gene: TRBV20-1
d_gene: TRBD2
CDR3aa: SASGRLAGAYEQY

j_gene: TRBJ1-5
v_gene: TRBV5-5
d_gene: TRBD1
CDR3aa: ASSLTRGLRNQPQH

j_gene: TRBJ2-3
v_gene: TRBV5-1
d_gene: TRBD1
CDR3aa: ASTPGTGVLNTQY

j_gene: TRBJ2-7
v_gene: TRBV24-1
d_gene: .
CDR3aa: ATSDNLVYEQY

j_gene: TRBJ1-1
v_gene: TRBV5-1
d_gene: .
CDR3aa: ASSFEGESEAF

j_gene: TRBJ2-3
v_gene: TRBV6-1
d_gene: .
CDR3aa: ASSNTGPLDTQY

j_gene: TRBJ2-7
v_gene: TRBV7-9
d_gene: .
CDR3aa: ASSTDPSLFSYEQY

j_gene: TRBJ1-5
v_gene: TRBV20-1
d_gene: .
CDR3aa: SASPAINQPQH

j_gene: TRBJ2-1
v_gene: TRBV5-1
d_gene: TRBD1
CDR3aa: ASSLTGVSYNEQF

j_gene: TRBJ1-3
v_gene: TRBV20-1
d_gene: .
CDR3aa: SARIGDTIY

j_gene: TRBJ2-7
v_gene: TRBV18
d_gene: .
CDR3aa: ASSLGHLEEQY

j_gene: TRBJ2-3
v_gene: TRBV5-1
d_gene: .
CDR3aa: ASSFAQTTDTQY

j_gene: TRBJ1-2
v_gene: TRBV5-1
d_gene: TRBD1
CDR3aa: ASSLAGTGGYGYT

j_gene: TRBJ2-1
v_gene: TRBV5-4
d_gene: .
CDR3aa: ASSLSRGAGYNEQF

j_gene: TRBJ1-1
v_gene: TRBV5-1
d_gene: .
CDR3aa: ASSPGLNTEAF

j_gene: TRBJ2-3
v_gene: TRBV7-2
d_gene: .
CDR3aa: ASSPGTSGTSVRDTDTQY

j_gene: TRBJ1-1
v_gene: TRBV7-9
d_gene: .
CDR3aa: ASSLVESTPAF

j_gene: TRBJ1-2
v_gene: TRBV29-1
d_gene: .
CDR3aa: SVYPGSRYGYT

j_gene: TRBJ2-7
v_gene: TRBV14
d_gene: TRBD2
CDR3aa: ASSQPGLAYEQY

j_gene: TRBJ2-3
v_gene: TRBV20-1
d_gene: TRBD2
CDR3aa: SQTSGGDSTDTQY